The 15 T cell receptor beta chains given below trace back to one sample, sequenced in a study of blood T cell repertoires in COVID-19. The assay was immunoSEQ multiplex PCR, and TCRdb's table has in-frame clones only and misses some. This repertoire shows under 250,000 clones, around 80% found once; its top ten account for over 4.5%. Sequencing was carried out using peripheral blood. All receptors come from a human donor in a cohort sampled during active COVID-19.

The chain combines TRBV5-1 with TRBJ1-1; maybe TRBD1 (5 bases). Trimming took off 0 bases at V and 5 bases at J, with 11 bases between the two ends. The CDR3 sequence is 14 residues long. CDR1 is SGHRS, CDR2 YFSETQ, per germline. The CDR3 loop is CASSLEGKGTEAFF. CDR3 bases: TGCGCCAGCAGCTTGGAAGGGAAGGGGACTGAAGCTTTCTTT. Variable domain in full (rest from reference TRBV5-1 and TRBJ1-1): KAGVTQTPRYLIKTRGQQVTLSCSPISGHRSVSWYQQTPGQGLQFLFEYFSETQRNKGNFPGRFSGRQFSNSRSEMNVSTLELGDSALYLCASSLEGKGTEAFFGQGTRLTVV.

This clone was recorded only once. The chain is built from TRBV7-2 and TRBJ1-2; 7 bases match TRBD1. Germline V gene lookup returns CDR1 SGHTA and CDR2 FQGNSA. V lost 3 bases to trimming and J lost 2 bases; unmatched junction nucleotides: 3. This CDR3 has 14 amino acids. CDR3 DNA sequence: TGTGCCAGCAGCTTGGGACAGCGGAACTATGGCTACACCTTC. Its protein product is CASSLGQRNYGYTF.

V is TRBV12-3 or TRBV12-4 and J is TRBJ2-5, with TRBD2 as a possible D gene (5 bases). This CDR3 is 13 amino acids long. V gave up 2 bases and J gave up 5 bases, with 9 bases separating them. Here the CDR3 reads CASSLRREETQYF. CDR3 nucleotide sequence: TGTGCCAGCAGTTTACGAAGGGAGGAGACCCAGTACTTC.

Here the CDR3 reads CSASGGGRYTGELFF. CDR3 coding DNA: TGCAGTGCGAGTGGTGGGGGCCGGTACACCGGGGAGCTGTTTTTT. The V and J genes are TRBV20-1 and TRBJ2-2, with TRBD1 as a possible D gene (6 bases). Trimming cost V 6 bases and J 3 bases, with 17 bases left between them. The CDR3 loop spans 15 amino acids. CDR1 and CDR2 from the germline V gene are DFQATT and SNEGSKA (reference sequence).

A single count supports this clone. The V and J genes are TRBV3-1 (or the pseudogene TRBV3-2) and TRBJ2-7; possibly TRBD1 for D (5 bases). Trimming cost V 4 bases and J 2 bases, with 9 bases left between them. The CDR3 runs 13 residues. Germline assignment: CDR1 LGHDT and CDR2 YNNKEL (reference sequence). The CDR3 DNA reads TGTGCCAGCAGCCCCTTGACAGCCTACGAGCAGTACTTC. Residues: CASSPLTAYEQYF.

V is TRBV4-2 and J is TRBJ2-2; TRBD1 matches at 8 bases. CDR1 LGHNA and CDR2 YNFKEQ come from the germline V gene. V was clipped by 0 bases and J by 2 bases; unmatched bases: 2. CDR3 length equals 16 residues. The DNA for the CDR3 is TGTGCCAGCAGCCAAGATGGGACAGGCAACACCGGGGAGCTGTTTTTT. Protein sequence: CASSQDGTGNTGELFF.

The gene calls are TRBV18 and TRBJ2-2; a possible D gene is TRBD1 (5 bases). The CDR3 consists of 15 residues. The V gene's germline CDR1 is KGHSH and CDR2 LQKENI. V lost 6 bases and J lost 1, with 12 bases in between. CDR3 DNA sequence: TGTGCCAGCTCCAGGAGACAGAAGAACACCGGGGAGCTGTTTTTT. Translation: CASSRRQKNTGELFF.

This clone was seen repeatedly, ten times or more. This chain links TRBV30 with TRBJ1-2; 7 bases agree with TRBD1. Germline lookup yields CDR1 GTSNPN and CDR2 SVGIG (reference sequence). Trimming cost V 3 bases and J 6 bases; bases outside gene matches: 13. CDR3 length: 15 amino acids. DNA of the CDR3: TGTGCCTGGAGCCTTGACGTCAGGGGGGCGGATGGCTACACCTTC. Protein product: CAWSLDVRGADGYTF.

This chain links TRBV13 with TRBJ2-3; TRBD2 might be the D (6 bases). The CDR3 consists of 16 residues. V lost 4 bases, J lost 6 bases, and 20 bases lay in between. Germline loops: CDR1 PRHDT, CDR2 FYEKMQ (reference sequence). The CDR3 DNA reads TGTGCCAGCAGCTCCCGAGCCGGGACTCCCGCTGATACGCAGTATTTT. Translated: CASSSRAGTPADTQYF. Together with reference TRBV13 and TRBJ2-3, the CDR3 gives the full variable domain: AAGVIQSPRHLIKEKRETATLKCYPIPRHDTVYWYQQGPGQDPQFLISFYEKMQSDKGSIPDRFSAQQFSDYHSELNMSSLELGDSALYFCASSSRAGTPADTQYFGPGTRLTVL.

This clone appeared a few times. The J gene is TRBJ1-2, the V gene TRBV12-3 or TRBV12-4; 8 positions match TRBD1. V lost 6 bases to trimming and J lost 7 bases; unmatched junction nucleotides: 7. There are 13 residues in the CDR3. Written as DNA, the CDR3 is TGTGCCAGCAGCATAATACAGGGGGGTGGCTACACCTTC. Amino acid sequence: CASSIIQGGGYTF.

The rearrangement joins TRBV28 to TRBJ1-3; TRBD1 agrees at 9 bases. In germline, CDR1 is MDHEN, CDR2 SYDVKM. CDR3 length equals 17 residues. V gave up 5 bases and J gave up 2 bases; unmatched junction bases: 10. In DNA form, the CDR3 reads TGTGCCAGCAGTCCCCCCACGGGGACAGGGACTGGAAACACCATATATTTT. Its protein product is CASSPPTGTGTGNTIYF.

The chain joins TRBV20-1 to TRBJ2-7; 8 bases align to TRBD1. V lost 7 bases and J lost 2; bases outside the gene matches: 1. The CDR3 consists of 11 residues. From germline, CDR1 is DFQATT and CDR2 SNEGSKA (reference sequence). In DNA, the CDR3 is TGCAGTGGACAGGGGACCTACGAGCAGTACTTC. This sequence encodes CSGQGTYEQYF.

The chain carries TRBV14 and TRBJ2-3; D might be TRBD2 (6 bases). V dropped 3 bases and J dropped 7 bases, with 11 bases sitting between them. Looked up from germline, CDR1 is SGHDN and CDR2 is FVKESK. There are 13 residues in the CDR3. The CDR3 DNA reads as TGTGCCAGCAGCCAGATGGGACTTAATACGCAGTATTTT. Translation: CASSQMGLNTQYF.

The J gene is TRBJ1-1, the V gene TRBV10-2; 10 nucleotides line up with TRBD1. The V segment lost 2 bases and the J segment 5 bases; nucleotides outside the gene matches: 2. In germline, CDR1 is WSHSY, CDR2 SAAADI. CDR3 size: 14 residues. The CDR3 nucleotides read TGCGCCAGCAGTGAGGACAGGGGGCGGACTGAAGCTTTCTTT. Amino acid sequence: CASSEDRGRTEAFF.

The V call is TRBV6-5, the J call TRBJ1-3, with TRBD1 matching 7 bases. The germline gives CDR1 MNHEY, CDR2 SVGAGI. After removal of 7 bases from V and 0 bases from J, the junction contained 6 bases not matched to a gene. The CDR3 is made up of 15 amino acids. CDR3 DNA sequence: TGTGCCAGCACCACAGGGGAGCTCTCTGGAAACACCATATATTTT. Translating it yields CASTTGELSGNTIYF.